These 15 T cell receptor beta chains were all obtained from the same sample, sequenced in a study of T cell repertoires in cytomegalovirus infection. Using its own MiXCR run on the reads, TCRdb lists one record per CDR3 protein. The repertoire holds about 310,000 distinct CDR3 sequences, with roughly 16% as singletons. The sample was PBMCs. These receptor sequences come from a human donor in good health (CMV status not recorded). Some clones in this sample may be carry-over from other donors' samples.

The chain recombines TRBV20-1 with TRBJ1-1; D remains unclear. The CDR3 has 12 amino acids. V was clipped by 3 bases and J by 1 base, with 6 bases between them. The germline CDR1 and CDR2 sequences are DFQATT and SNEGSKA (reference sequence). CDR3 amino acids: CSASSGNTEAFF. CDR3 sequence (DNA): TGCAGTGCTAGTTCAGGGAACACTGAAGCTTTCTTT.

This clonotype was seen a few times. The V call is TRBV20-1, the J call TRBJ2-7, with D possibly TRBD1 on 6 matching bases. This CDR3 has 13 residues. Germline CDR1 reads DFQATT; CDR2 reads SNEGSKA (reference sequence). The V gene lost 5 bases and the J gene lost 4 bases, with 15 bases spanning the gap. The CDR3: CSAYQGYSYEQYF. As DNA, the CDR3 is TGCAGTGCTTATCAGGGGTACTCGTACGAGCAGTACTTC.

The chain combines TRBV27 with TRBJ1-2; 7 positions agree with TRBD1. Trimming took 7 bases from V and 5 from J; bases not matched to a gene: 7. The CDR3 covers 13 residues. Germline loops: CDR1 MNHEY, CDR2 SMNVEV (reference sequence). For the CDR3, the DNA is TGTGCCAGCAAACTTACAGGGGAATATGGCTACACCTTC. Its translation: CASKLTGEYGYTF.

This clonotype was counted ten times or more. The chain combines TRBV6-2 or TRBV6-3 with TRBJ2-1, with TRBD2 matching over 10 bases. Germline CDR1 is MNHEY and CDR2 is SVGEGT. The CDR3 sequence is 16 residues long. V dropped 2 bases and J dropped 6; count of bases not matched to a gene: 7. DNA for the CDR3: TGTGCCAGCAGTTACGAAGCAGCGGGGGGGCTCAATGAGCAGTTCTTC. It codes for CASSYEAAGGLNEQFF.

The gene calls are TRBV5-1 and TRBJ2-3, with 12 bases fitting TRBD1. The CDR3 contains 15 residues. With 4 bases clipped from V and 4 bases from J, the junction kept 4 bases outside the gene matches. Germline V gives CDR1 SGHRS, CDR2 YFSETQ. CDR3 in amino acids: CASSMGQGASDTQYF. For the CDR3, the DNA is TGCGCCAGCAGCATGGGACAGGGGGCATCAGATACGCAGTATTTT.

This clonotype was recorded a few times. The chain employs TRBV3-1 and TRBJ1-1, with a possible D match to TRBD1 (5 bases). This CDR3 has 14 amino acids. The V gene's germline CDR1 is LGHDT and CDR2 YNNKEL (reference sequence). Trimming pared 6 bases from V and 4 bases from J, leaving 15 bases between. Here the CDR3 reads CASSLREGSTEAFF. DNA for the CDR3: TGTGCCAGCAGTCTCAGGGAGGGGAGCACTGAAGCTTTCTTT.

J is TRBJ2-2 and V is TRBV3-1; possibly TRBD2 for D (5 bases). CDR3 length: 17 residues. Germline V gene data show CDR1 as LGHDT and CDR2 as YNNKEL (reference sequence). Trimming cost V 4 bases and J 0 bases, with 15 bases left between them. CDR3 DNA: TGTGCCAGCAGCCTTCGAGGACTGCCTCCGAACACCGGGGAGCTGTTTTTT. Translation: CASSLRGLPPNTGELFF.

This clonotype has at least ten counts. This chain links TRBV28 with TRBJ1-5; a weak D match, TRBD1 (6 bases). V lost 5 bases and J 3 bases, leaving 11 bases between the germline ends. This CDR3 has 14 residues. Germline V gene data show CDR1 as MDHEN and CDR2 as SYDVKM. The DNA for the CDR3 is TGTGCCAGCAGTACAGGGAACCCCAATCAGCCCCAGCATTTT. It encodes CASSTGNPNQPQHF.

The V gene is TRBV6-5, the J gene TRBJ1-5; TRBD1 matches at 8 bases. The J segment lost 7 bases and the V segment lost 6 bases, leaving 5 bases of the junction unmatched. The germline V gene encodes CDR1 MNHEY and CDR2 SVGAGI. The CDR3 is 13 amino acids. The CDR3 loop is CASRTGAQQPQHF. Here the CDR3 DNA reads TGTGCCAGCAGGACAGGGGCTCAACAGCCCCAGCATTTT.

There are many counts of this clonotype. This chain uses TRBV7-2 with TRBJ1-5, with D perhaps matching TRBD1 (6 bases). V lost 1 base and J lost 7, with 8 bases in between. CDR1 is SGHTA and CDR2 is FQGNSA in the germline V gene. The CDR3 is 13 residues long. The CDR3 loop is CASSLEGEQPQHF. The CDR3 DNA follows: TGTGCCAGCAGCTTAGAGGGGGAACAGCCCCAGCATTTT.

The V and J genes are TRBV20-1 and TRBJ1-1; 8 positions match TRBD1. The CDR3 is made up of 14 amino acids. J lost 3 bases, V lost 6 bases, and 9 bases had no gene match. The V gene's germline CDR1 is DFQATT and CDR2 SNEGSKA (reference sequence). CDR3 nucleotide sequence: TGCAGTGCCCAAGGCAGGGGGCGAGACACTGAAGCTTTCTTT. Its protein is CSAQGRGRDTEAFF.

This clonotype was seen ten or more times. The CDR3, as DNA: TGTGCCAGCAGTTACACCCGAGACAGGCCCTACGAGCAGTACTTC. Amino acids: CASSYTRDRPYEQYF. The chain links TRBV6-2 or TRBV6-3 to TRBJ2-7, with D possibly being TRBD1 (6 bases). The CDR3 runs to 15 residues. The ends were cut back, 2 bases at V and 2 bases at J, with 13 bases in the middle. CDR1 is MNHEY and CDR2 is SVGEGT in the germline V gene.

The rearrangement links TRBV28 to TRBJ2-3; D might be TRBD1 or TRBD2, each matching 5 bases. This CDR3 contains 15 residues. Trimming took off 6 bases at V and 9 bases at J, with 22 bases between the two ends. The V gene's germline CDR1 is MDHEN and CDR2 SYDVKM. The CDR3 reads CASSTAGTSTGTQYF. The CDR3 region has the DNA TGTGCCAGCAGCACCGCAGGGACCAGCACAGGCACGCAGTATTTT.

The CDR3 loop reads CSANDKGGHQPQHF. CDR3 nucleotides: TGCAGTGCTAATGACAAGGGAGGTCATCAGCCCCAGCATTTT. The chain joins TRBV20-1 to TRBJ1-5; no definite D call. This CDR3 has 14 amino acids. From germline, CDR1 is DFQATT and CDR2 SNEGSKA (reference sequence). The V end lost 4 bases, the J end lost 5 bases, and 15 bases lay between the germline ends.

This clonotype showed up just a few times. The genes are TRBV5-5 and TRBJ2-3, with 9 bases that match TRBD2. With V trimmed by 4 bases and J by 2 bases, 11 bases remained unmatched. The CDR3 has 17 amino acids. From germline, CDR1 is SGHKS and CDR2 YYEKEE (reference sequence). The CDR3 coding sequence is TGTGCCAGCAGCCTCCGTTCTAGCGGGGCCCTCACAGATACGCAGTATTTT. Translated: CASSLRSSGALTDTQYF.